A selection of T cell receptor beta chains follows, all from one sample in a study of cytomegalovirus exposure and HLA in healthy donors. Generated by immunoSEQ multiplex PCR, the TCRdb table keeps only in-frame clones and is missing some. Among fewer than 200,000 clones, 80% were seen once, and the ten largest hold 5% to 7%. Input material: PBMCs. These receptors were obtained from a man aged 35 to 55 in good health and CMV-seronegative. Each CDR3 is given with its conserved first and last residue. D genes are given only for firm matches. A row's size may be missing; if present it is once, few, many or a size class.

cdr3_nt | cdr3_aa | j_call | d_call | v_call | clone_size
TGCAGCGTTACAGGGGGCGGTAATGAAAAACTGTTTTTT | CSVTGGGNEKLFF | TRBJ1-4 | TRBD1 | TRBV29-1 | NA
TGTGCCAGCAGCTCGGGGGGCGACAATTACAATCAGCCCCAGCATTTT | CASSSGGDNYNQPQHF | TRBJ1-5 | NA | TRBV5-6 | few
TGTGCCAGCAGCGTAGGGAGGGACTCTGGAAACACCATATATTTT | CASSVGRDSGNTIYF | TRBJ1-3 | NA | TRBV9 | NA
TGTGCCAGCAGTTGGAGGGGAACTAATGAAAAACTGTTTTTT | CASSWRGTNEKLFF | TRBJ1-4 | NA | TRBV6-6 | NA
TGTGCCAGCTCACACCCGACAGGGCCAAATGAAAAACTGTTTTTT | CASSHPTGPNEKLFF | TRBJ1-4 | TRBD1 | TRBV19 | NA
TGTGCCAGCAGTCAAACAGGGTACTATAATTCACCCCTCCACTTT | CASSQTGYYNSPLHF | TRBJ1-6 | NA | TRBV7-2 | NA
TGTGCCAGCAGTTACACGGGACAGGGATCCCACGAGCAGTACTTC | CASSYTGQGSHEQYF | TRBJ2-7 | TRBD1 | TRBV6-5 | NA
TGTGCCAGCCGAATACTAGGAATGGAGACCCAGTACTTC | CASRILGMETQYF | TRBJ2-5 | NA | TRBV2 | NA
TGCGCCAGCAGCTTGGGTGTTGGTTCCTACGAGCAGTACTTC | CASSLGVGSYEQYF | TRBJ2-7 | NA | TRBV5-1 | few
TGTGCCAGCAGACGGGACAGGGGGTATGATCAGCCCCAGCATTTT | CASRRDRGYDQPQHF | TRBJ1-5 | TRBD1 | TRBV6-5 | few
TGCAGCGTTACTGGTCCCAGCGGGGGGGGAAATGAGCAGTTCTTC | CSVTGPSGGGNEQFF | TRBJ2-1 | TRBD2 | TRBV29-1 | NA
TGCGCCAGCAGCTTCACAGGGGGAGCTAACTATGGCTACACCTTC | CASSFTGGANYGYTF | TRBJ1-2 | TRBD1 | TRBV5-1 | NA
TGTGCCAGCAGTGACCGTAGCGGGGGAATCGATGAGCAGTTCTTC | CASSDRSGGIDEQFF | TRBJ2-1 | TRBD2 | TRBV6-4 | few
TGTGCCAGCAGTTACGTGGGACAGGGGCACGAGCAGTACTTC | CASSYVGQGHEQYF | TRBJ2-7 | TRBD1 | TRBV6-5 | NA
TGTGCCAGCAGCGCCGACCGACTAGCGGGGGTCGGGGAGACCCAGTACTTC | CASSADRLAGVGETQYF | TRBJ2-5 | TRBD2 | TRBV11-2 | NA
TGTGCCAGCAGTTCGGGAGGACTAGCGGGATCCTACGAGCAGTACTTC | CASSSGGLAGSYEQYF | TRBJ2-7 | TRBD2 | TRBV27 | NA
TGTGCCAGCAGCCCGGGACAGGGCGATCAGCCCCAGCATTTT | CASSPGQGDQPQHF | TRBJ1-5 | TRBD1 | TRBV7-6 | NA
TGTGCCAGCAGCGCTCTGACTAGCGGGAAGGGGGGCGGGGAGCTGTTTTTT | CASSALTSGKGGGELFF | TRBJ2-2 | TRBD2 | TRBV9 | once
TGCGCCAGCAGCTTATTTCCCGGGGGGGAAAGACTTATAGATGAGCAGTTCTTC | CASSLFPGGERLIDEQFF | TRBJ2-1 | TRBD2 | TRBV5-1 | NA
TGTGCCAGCAGTACACTCAGAGGGGGGGCTAGCGTCGGTGAGCAGTTCTTC | CASSTLRGGASVGEQFF | TRBJ2-1 | NA | TRBV7-9 | NA
TGTGCCAGCAGCTTGGACAGATATGGCTACACCTTC | CASSLDRYGYTF | TRBJ1-2 | NA | TRBV5-6 | NA
TGTTCCAGCAGCTTAGAGGACAGCCCCGAGCAGTACTTC | CSSSLEDSPEQYF | TRBJ2-7 | NA | TRBV7-9 | once
TGTGCCAGTAGTAGAGGGATGAACACTGAAGCTTTCTTT | CASSRGMNTEAFF | TRBJ1-1 | NA | TRBV19 | NA
TGTGCCAGCAGTATAGACAGGGGGCGCGGGACAGATACGCAGTATTTT | CASSIDRGRGTDTQYF | TRBJ2-3 | TRBD1 | TRBV6-6 | NA